These 4 T cell receptor beta chains were all obtained from the same sample, sequenced in a study of T-cell memory formation after mild COVID-19. TCRdb re-called the 5' RACE reads through MiXCR, storing one row per CDR3 protein. The table lists about 500,000 distinct CDR3 sequences, roughly 22% of them singletons. The sample was PBMCs or a T cell subset sorted from them (not recorded which). The receptors were gathered from an adult woman who had mild COVID-19 (a few samples of this study predate the infection). Cell type and time point are not known.

The V and J genes are TRBV12-3 or TRBV12-4 and TRBJ2-2; D is possibly TRBD1 (5 bases). Trimming removed 5 bases at V and 4 bases at J, with 8 bases between. CDR3 length: 13 residues. The CDR3 DNA reads TGTGCCAGCAGTGGGGCTACCACCGGGGAGCTGTTTTTT. It specifies CASSGATTGELFF.

The chain links TRBV11-2 to TRBJ1-1; TRBD1 aligns across 7 bases. Unmatched junction bases numbered 3, after V lost 0 bases and J lost 5 bases. The CDR3 loop spans 14 amino acids. Germline assignment: CDR1 SGHAT and CDR2 FQNNGV. Here the CDR3 DNA reads TGTGCCAGCAGCTTAGATTACAGGGGAACTGAAGCTTTCTTT. This gives the protein CASSLDYRGTEAFF.

In this sample, this clonotype turned up a few times. The gene calls are TRBV27 and TRBJ1-1; TRBD1 matches at 10 bases. Germline CDR1 reads MNHEY; CDR2 reads SMNVEV (reference sequence). This CDR3 spans 15 amino acids. V lost 5 bases, J lost 6 bases, and 9 bases stayed unmatched. For the CDR3, the DNA is TGTGCCAGCAGTCTGGACAGGGGGGGAGAGGCTGAAGCTTTCTTT. This codes for CASSLDRGGEAEAFF.

This chain links TRBV14 with TRBJ2-1, with TRBD2 matching over 8 bases. The ends lost 4 bases at V and 8 bases at J; junction bases unmatched: 7. Germline V gives CDR1 SGHDN, CDR2 FVKESK. The CDR3 sequence is 14 residues long. CDR3 DNA sequence: TGTGCCAGCAGCCCGAAAGAGACTAGCGATGAGCAGTTCTTC. Translated, it gives CASSPKETSDEQFF.